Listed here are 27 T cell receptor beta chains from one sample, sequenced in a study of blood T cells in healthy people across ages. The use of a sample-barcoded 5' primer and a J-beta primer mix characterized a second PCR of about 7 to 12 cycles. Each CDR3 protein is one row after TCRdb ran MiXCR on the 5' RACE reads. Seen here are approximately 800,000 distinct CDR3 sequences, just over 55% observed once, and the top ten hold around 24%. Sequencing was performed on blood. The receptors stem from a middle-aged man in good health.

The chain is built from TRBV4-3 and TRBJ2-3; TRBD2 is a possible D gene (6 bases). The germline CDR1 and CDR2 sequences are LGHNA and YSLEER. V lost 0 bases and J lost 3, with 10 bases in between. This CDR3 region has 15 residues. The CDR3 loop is CASSQDSGVTDTQYF. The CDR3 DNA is TGCGCCAGCAGCCAAGATAGCGGAGTAACAGATACGCAGTATTTT.

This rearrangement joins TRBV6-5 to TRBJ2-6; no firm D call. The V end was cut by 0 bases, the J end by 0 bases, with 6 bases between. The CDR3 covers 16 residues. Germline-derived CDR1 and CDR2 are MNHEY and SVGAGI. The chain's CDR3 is CASSYSASSGANVLTF. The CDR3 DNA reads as TGTGCCAGCAGTTACTCGGCAAGCTCTGGGGCCAACGTCCTGACTTTC.

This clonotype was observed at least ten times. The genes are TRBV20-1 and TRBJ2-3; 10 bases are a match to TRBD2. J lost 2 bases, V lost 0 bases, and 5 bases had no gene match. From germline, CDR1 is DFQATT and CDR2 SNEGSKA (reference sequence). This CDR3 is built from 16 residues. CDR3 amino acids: CSARDRLAGDTDTQYF. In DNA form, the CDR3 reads TGCAGTGCTAGAGATCGGCTAGCGGGGGACACAGATACGCAGTATTTT.

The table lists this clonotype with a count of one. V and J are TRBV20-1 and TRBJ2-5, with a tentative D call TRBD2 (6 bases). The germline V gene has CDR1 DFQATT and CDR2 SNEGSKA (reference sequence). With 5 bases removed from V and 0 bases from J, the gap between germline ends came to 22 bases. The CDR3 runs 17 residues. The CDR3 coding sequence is TGCAGTGCTTCCCCCGGCGGGAACTACCTGTACCAAGAGACCCAGTACTTC. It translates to CSASPGGNYLYQETQYF.

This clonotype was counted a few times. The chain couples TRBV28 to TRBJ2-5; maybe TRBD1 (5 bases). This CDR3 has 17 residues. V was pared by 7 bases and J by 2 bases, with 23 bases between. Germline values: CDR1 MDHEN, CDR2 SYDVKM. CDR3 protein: CASNVQVAGAFQETQYF. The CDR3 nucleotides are TGTGCCAGCAACGTGCAGGTGGCTGGGGCGTTTCAAGAGACCCAGTACTTC.

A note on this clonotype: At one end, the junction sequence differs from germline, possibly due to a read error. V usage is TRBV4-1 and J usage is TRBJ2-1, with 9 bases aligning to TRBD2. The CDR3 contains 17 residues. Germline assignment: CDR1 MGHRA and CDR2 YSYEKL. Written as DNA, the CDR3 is TGCGCCAGCAGCCAGTCGACTAGCGGCCTTACCTACAATAAGCAGTTCTTC. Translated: CASSQSTSGLTYNKQFF.

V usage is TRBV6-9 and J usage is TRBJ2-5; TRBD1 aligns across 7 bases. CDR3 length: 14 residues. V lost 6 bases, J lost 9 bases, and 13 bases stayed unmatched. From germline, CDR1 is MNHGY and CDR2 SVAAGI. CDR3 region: CASRRRTGFWAQYF. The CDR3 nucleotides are TGTGCCAGCAGACGTCGGACAGGATTTTGGGCCCAGTACTTC.

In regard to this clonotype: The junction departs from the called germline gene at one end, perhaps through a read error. The CDR3 sequence: CSIDELEAGGGETQYF. CDR3 DNA sequence: TGCAGCATTGATGAACTCGAGGCAGGGGGCGGAGAGACCCAGTACTTC. The chain employs TRBV29-1 and TRBJ2-5; 8 bases align to TRBD1. The CDR3 sequence is 16 residues long. The V gene's germline CDR1 is SQVTM and CDR2 ANQGSEA.

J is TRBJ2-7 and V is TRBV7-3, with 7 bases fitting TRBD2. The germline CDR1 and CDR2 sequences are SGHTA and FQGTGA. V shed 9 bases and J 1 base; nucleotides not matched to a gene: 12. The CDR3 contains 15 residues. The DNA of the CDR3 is TGTGCCAGTAAAGAAGCGGCTAGCGGTTCCTACGAGCAGTACTTC. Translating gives CASKEAASGSYEQYF.

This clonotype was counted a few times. The CDR3: CASSFTDTSIDGQYF. As DNA, the CDR3 is TGTGCCAGCAGTTTTACAGATACGAGCATAGATGGGCAGTACTTC. This chain joins TRBV27 and TRBJ2-7; no clear D. Germline-derived CDR1 and CDR2 are MNHEY and SMNVEV (reference sequence). V lost 3 bases, J lost 9 bases, and 21 bases lay in between. CDR3 length: 15 residues.

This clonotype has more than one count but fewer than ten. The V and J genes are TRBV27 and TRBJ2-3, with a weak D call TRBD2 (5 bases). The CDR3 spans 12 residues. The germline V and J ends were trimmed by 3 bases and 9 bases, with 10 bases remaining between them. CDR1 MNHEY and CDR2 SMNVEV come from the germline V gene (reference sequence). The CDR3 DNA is TGTGCCAGCAGTTTTGGAAGCGGAACGCAGTATTTT. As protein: CASSFGSGTQYF.

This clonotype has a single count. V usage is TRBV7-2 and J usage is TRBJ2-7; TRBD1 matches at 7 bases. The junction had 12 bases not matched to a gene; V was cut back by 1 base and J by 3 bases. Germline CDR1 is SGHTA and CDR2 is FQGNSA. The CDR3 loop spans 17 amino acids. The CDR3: CASSLGTGGVSRYEQYF. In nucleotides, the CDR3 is TGTGCCAGCAGCTTAGGGACAGGCGGCGTCTCCCGCTACGAGCAGTACTTC.

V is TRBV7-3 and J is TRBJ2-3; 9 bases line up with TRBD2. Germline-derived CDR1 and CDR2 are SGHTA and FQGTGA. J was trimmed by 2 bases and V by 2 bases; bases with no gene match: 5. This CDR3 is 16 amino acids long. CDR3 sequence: CASSLAGGIHTDTQYF. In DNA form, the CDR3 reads TGTGCCAGCAGCTTAGCGGGGGGGATACACACAGATACGCAGTATTTT.

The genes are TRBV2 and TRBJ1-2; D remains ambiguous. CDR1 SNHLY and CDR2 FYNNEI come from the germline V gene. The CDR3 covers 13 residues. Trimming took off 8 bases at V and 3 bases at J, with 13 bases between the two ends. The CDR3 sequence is CASSGYLYYGYTF. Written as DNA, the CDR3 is TGTGCCAGCTCGGGTTACCTCTACTATGGCTACACCTTC.

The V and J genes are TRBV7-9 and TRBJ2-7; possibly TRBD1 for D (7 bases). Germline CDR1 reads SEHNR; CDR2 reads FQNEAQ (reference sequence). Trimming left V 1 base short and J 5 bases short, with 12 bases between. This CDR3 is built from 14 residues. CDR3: CASSLEGASDEQYF. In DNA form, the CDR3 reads TGTGCCAGCAGCTTAGAGGGGGCTAGCGACGAGCAGTACTTC.

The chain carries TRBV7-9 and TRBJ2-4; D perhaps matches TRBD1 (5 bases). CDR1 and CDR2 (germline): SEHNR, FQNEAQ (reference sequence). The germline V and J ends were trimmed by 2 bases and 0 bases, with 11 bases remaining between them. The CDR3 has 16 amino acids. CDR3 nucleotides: TGTGCCAGCAGCTTAACGACAGCTCTAGCCAAAAACATTCAGTACTTC. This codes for CASSLTTALAKNIQYF.

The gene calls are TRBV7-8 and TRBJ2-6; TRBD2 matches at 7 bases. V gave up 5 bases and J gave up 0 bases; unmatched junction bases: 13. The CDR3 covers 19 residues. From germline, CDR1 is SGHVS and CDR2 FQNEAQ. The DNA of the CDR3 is TGTGCCAGCAGCCCCCGAGCGGGGCCGACTAGCTCTGGGGCCAACGTCCTGACTTTC. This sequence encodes CASSPRAGPTSSGANVLTF. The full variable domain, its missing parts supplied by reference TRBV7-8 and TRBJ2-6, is GAGVSQSPRYKVAKRGQDVALRCDPISGHVSLFWYQQALGQGPEFLTYFQNEAQLDKSGLPSDRFFAERPEGSVSTLKIQRTQQEDSAVYLCASSPRAGPTSSGANVLTFGAGSRLTVL.

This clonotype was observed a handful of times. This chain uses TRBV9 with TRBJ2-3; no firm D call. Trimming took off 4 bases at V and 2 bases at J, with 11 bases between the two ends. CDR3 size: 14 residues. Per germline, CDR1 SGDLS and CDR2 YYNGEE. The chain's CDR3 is CASSPTTNTDTQYF. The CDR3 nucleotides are TGTGCCAGCAGCCCCACGACCAACACAGATACGCAGTATTTT.

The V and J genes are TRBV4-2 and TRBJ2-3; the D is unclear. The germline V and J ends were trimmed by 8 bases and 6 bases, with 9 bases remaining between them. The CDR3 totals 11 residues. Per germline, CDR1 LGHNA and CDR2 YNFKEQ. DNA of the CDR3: TGTGCCAGCCTTGGAGAGGATACGCAGTATTTT. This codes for CASLGEDTQYF.

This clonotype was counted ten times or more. Here the CDR3 DNA reads TGTGCCAGCAGCGTAGTGCCTCTTGACGAGCAGTACTTC. It translates to CASSVVPLDEQYF. The rearrangement joins TRBV9 to TRBJ2-4; no clear D. The J call is doubtful: the DNA matches TRBJ2-7 better. Germline V gene sequence: CDR1 SGDLS, CDR2 YYNGEE. This CDR3 spans 13 amino acids.

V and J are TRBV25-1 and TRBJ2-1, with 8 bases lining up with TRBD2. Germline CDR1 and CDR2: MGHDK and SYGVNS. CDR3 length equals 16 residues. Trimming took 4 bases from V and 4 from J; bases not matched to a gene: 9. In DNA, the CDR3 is TGTGCCAGCAGTGCGTTCGGGGGGGGCAGATACAATGAGCAGTTCTTC. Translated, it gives CASSAFGGGRYNEQFF.

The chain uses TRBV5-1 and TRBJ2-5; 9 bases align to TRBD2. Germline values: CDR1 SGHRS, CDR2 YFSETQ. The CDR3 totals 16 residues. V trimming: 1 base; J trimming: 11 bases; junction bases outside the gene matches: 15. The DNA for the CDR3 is TGCGCCAGCAGCTTGTCCGCAGCGGGGGGTTTTGTCGGGCAGTACTTC. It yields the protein CASSLSAAGGFVGQYF.

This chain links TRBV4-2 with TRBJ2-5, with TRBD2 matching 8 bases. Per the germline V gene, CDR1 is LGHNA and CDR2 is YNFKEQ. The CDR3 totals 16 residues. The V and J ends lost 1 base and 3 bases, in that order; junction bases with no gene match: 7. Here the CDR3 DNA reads TGTGCCAGCAGCCAAGCGAAGCGGGGGATGGAAGAGACCCAGTACTTC. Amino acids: CASSQAKRGMEETQYF.

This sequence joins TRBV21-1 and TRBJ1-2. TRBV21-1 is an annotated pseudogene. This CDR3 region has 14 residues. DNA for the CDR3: TGTGCCAGCAGCAAAGCTAGGTGGAAGAATGGCTACACCTTC. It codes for CASSKARWKNGYTF.

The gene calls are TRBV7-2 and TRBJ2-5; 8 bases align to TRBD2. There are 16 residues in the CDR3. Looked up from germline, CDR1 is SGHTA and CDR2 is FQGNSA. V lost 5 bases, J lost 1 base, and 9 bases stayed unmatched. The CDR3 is CASSLQSGSPQETQYF. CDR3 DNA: TGTGCCAGCAGCCTCCAAAGCGGGAGCCCCCAAGAGACCCAGTACTTC.

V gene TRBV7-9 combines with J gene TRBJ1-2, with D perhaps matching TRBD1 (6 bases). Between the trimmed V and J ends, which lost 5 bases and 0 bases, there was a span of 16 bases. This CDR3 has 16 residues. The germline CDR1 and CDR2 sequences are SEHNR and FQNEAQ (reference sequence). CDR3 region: CASSLRRTATNYGYTF. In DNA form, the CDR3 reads TGTGCCAGCAGCCTACGAAGGACAGCTACTAACTATGGCTACACCTTC.

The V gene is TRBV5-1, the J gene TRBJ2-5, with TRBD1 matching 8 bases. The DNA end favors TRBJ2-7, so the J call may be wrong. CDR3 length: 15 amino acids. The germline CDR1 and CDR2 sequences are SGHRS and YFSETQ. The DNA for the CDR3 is TGCGCCAGCAGCTTGGTCCAGGGGGCTACGTACGAGCAGTACTTC. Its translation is CASSLVQGATYEQYF.